The entry below gives a single T cell receptor (beta chain) sequence along with its context. The sample belongs to a study of blood T cell repertoires in COVID-19. At the level of the study: Sources were T cells, B-cell-depleted T cells, or PBMCs; the material itself was cDNA or gDNA.

The CDR3 is made up of 19 amino acids. The V end was cut by 3 bases, the J end by 0 bases, with 20 bases between. The repertoire was sequenced with immunoSEQ multiplex PCR; TCRdb's copy has only in-frame clones and lacks some. Altogether around 140,000 clones are present, roughly 91% being singletons, with the ten largest covering less than 20%. The specimen sequenced was peripheral blood. J is TRBJ2-2 and V is TRBV23-1; a weak D match, TRBD1 (5 bases). TRBV23-1 is an ORF, with its function uncertain. The clonotype comes from a man aged 45-65 years with active or convalescent COVID-19. CDR3 in DNA: TGCGCCAGCAGTCATTTTGTAAGGGGCGGCAGACCGAACACCGGGGAGCTGTTTTTT. It encodes CASSHFVRGGRPNTGELFF.